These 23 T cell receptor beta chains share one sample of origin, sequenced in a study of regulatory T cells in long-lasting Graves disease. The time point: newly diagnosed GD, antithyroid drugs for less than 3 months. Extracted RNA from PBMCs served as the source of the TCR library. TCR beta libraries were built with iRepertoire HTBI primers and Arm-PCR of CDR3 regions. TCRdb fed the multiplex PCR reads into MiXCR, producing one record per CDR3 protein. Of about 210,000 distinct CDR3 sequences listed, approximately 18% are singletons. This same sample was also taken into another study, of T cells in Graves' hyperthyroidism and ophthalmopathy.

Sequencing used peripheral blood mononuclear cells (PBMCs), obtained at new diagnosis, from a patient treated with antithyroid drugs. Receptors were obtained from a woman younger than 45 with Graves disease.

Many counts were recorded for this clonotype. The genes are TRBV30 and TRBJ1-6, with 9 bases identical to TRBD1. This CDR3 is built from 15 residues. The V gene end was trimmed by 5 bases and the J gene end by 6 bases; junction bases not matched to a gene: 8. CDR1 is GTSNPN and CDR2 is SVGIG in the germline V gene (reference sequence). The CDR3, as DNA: TGTGCCTGGTCACCAAGGACAGGGGTTAATTCACCCCTCCACTTT. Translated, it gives CAWSPRTGVNSPLHF.

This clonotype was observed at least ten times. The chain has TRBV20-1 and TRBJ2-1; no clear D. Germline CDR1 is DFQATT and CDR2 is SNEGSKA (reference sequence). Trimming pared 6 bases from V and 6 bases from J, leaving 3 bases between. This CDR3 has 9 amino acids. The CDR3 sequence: CSARNEQFF. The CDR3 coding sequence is TGCAGTGCCCGCAATGAGCAGTTCTTC.

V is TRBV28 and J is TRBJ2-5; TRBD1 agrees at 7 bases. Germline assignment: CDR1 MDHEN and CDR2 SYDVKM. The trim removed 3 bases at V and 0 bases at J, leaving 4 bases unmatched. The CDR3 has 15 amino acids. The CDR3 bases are TGTGCCAGCAGTTTGAGGGACAGTTACCAAGAGACCCAGTACTTC. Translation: CASSLRDSYQETQYF.

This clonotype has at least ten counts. The CDR3 sequence: CASSLGDRGRKETQYF. In DNA form, the CDR3 reads TGTGCCAGCAGCTTAGGGGACAGGGGGCGCAAAGAGACCCAGTACTTC. The gene calls are TRBV11-3 and TRBJ2-5; 12 bases match TRBD1. This CDR3 is 16 amino acids long. J gave up 3 bases and V 1 base, and 3 bases lay outside the gene matches. CDR1 is SGHNT and CDR2 is YENEEA in the germline V gene.

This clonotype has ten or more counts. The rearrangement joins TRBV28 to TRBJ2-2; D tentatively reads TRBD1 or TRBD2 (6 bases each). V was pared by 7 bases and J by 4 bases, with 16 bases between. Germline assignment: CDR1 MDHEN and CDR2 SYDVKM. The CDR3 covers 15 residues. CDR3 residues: CASIEGGAGTGELFF. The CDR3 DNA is TGTGCCAGCATCGAGGGGGGAGCGGGCACCGGGGAGCTGTTTTTT.

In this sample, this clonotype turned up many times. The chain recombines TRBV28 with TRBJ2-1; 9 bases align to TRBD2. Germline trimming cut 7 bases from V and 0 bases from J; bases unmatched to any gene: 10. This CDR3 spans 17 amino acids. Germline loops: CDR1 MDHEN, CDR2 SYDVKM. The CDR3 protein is CASTRGGRVSSYNEQFF. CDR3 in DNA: TGTGCCAGCACGCGGGGGGGCCGGGTTAGCTCCTACAATGAGCAGTTCTTC.

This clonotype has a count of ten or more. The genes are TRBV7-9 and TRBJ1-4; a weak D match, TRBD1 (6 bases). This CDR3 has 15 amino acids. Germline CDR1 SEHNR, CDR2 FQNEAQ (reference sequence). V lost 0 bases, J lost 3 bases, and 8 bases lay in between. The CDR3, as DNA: TGTGCCAGCAGCTTAGCGGGGGCGGCTAATGAAAAACTGTTTTTT. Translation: CASSLAGAANEKLFF.

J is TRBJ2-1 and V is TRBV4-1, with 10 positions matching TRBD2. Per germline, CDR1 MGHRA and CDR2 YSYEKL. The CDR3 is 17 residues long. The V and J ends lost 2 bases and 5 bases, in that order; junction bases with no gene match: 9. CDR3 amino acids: CASSQPLLAGSNNEQFF. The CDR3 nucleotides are TGCGCCAGCAGCCAACCTTTACTAGCGGGAAGTAACAATGAGCAGTTCTTC.

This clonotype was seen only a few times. CDR3 amino acids: CASSLTSGQFF. The CDR3 bases are TGTGCCAGCAGCTTGACTAGCGGGCAGTTCTTC. V is TRBV7-9 and J is TRBJ2-1, with TRBD2 matching 9 bases. From germline, CDR1 is SEHNR and CDR2 FQNEAQ (reference sequence). The CDR3 sequence is 11 residues long. V shed 3 bases, J shed 12 bases, and the junction held 0 bases outside the gene matches.

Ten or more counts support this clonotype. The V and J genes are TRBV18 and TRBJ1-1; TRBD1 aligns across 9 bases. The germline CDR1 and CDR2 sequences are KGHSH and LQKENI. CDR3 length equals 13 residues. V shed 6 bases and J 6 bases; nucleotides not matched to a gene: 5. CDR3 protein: CASSTGGAAEAFF. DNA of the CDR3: TGTGCCAGCTCTACAGGGGGCGCGGCTGAAGCTTTCTTT.

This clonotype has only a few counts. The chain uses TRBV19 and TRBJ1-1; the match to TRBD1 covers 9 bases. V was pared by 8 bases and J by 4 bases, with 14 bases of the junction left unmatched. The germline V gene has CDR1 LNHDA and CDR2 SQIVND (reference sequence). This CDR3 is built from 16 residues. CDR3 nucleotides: TGTGCCAGTTCTAAATCCGGGACAGGGTGGTTCACTGAAGCTTTCTTT. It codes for CASSKSGTGWFTEAFF.

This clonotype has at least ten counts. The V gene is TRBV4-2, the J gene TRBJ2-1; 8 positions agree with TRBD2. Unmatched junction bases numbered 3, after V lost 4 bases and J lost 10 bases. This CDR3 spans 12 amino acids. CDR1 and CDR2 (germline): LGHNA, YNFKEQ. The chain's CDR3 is CASSRTSFEQFF. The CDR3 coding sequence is TGTGCCAGCAGCCGGACTAGCTTCGAGCAGTTCTTC.

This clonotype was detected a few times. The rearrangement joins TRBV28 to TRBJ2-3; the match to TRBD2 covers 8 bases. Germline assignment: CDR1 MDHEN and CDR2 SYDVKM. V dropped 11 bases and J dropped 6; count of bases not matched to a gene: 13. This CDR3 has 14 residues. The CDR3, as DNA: TGTGCCTGCCTCCGCGGGGGGAGGGACGATACGCAGTATTTT. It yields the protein CACLRGGRDDTQYF.

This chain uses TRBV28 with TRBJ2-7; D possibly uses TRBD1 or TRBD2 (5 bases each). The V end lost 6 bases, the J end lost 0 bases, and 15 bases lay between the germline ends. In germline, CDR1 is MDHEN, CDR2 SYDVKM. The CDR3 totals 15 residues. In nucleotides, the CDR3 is TGTGCCAGCAGCCTCTCGGGACGGAGCTCCTACGAGCAGTACTTC. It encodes CASSLSGRSSYEQYF.

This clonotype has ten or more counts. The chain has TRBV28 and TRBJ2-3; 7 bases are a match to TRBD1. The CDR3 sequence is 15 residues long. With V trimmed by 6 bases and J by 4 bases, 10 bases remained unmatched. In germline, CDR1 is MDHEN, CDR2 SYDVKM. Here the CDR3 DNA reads TGTGCCAGCAGCTATGGATTGACAGGGTCAGATACGCAGTATTTT. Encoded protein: CASSYGLTGSDTQYF.

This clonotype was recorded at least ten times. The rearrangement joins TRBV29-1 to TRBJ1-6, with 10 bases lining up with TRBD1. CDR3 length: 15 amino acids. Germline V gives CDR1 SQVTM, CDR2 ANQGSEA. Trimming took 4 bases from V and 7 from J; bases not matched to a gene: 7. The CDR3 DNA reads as TGCAGCGTTGGTATAGGACAGGGGGAAAATTCACCCCTCCACTTT. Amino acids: CSVGIGQGENSPLHF. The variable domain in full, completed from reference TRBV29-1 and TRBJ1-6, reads SAVISQKPSRDICQRGTSLTIQCQVDSQVTMMFWYRQQPGQSLTLIATANQGSEATYESGFVIDKFPISRPNLTFSTLTVSNMSPEDSSIYLCSVGIGQGENSPLHFGNGTRLTVT.

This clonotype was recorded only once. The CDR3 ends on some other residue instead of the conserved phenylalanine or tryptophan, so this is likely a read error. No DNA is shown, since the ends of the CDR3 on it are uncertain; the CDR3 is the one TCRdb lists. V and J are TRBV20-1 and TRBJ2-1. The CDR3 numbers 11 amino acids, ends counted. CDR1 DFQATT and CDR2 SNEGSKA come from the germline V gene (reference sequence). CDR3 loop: CSAPSYNEHFV.

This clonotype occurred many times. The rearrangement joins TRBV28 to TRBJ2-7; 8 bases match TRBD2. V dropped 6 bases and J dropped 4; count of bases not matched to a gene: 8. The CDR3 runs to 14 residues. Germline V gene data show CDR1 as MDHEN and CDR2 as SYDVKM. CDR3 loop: CASRRNSGTYEQYF. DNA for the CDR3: TGTGCCAGCAGACGAAATAGCGGGACTTACGAGCAGTACTTC.

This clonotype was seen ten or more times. The CDR3 bases are TGTGCCAGCAGTAATACAGGGGCCGCAGAAAAACTGTTTTTT. Protein sequence: CASSNTGAAEKLFF. The chain employs TRBV27 and TRBJ1-4, with 7 bases that match TRBD1. The CDR3 is 14 residues long. Germline lookup yields CDR1 MNHEY and CDR2 SMNVEV (reference sequence). Unmatched junction bases numbered 8, after V lost 5 bases and J lost 8 bases.

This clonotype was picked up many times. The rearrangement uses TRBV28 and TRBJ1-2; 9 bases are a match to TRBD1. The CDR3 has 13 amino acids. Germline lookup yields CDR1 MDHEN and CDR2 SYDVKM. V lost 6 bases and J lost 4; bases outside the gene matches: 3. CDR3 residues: CASSLQGAYGYTF. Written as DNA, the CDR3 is TGTGCCAGCAGCCTACAGGGGGCCTATGGCTACACCTTC.

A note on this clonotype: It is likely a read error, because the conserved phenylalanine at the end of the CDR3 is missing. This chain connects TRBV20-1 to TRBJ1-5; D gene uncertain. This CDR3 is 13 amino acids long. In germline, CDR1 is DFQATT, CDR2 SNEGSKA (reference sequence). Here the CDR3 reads CSAREDERHPQHS. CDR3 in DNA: TGCAGTGCCAGAGAGGACGAGCGGCATCCCCAGCATTCT.

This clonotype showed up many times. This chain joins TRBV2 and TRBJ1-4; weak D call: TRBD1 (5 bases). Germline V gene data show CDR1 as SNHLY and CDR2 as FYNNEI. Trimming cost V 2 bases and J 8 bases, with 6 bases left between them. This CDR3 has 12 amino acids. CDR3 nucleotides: TGTGCCAGCAGTGAACAGGGAGAAAAACTGTTTTTT. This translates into CASSEQGEKLFF.

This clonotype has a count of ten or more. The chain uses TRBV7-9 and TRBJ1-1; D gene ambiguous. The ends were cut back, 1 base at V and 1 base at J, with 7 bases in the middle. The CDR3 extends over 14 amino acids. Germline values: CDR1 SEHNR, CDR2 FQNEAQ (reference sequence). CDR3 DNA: TGTGCCAGCAGCTTAGAAGGCGGGAACACTGAAGCTTTCTTT. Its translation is CASSLEGGNTEAFF.